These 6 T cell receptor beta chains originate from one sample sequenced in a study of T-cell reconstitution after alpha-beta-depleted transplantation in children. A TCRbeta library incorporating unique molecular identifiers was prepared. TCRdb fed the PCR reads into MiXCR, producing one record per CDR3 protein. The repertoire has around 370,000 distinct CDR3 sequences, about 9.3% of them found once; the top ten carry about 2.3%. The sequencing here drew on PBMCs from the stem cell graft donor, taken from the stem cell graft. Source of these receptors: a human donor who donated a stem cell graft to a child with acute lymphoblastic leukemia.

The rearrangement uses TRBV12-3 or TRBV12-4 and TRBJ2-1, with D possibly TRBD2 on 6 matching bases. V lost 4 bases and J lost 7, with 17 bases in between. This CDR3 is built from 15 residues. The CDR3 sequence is CASSYGGMVVNEQFF. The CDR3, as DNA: TGTGCCAGCAGTTATGGAGGGATGGTTGTTAATGAGCAGTTCTTC.

CDR3 in amino acids: CASSTHLAKQETQYF. CDR3 sequence (DNA): TGCGCCAGCAGCACCCACTTAGCGAAACAAGAGACCCAGTACTTC. V and J are TRBV4-1 and TRBJ2-5; D is possibly TRBD2 (5 bases). Trimming stripped 5 bases from V and 2 bases from J, with 15 bases between. The CDR3 sequence is 15 residues long. Germline assignment: CDR1 MGHRA and CDR2 YSYEKL.

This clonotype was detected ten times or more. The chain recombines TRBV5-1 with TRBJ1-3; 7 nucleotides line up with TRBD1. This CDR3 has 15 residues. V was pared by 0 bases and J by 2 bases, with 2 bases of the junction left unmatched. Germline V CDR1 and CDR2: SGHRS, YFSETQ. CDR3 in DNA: TGCGCCAGCAGCTTGGACGGGACAGCTGGAAACACCATATATTTT. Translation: CASSLDGTAGNTIYF.

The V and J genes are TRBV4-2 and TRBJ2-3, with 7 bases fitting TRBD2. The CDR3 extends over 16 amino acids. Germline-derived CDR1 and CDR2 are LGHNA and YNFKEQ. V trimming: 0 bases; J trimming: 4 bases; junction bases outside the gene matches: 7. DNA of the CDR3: TGTGCCAGCAGCCAAGATGCGGAGCGGGGACCAGATACGCAGTATTTT. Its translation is CASSQDAERGPDTQYF.

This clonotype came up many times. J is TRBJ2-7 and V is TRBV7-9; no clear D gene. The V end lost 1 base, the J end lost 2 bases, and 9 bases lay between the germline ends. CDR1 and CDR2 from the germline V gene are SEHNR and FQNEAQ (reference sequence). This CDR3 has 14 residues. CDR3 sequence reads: CASSLVVNPYEQYF. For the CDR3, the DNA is TGTGCCAGCAGCTTAGTAGTAAATCCCTACGAGCAGTACTTC.

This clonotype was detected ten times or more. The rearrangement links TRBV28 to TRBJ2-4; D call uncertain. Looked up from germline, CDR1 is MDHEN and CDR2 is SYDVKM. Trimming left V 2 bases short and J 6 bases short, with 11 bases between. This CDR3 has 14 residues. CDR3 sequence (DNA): TGTGCCAGCAGTTTAAAGGACGGAAGAAACATTCAGTACTTC. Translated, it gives CASSLKDGRNIQYF.